Listed below are T cell receptor beta chains from one sample, sequenced in a study of shared clonotypes between healthy human individuals. Assay: immunoSEQ multiplex PCR; the TCRdb copy retains only in-frame clones and omits some. Among approximately 180,000 clones, 90% to 95% were seen once, and the ten largest hold 0.065% to 0.07%. Source material: naive CD4+ T cells sorted from blood. These receptors were taken from a woman in her twenties or thirties in good health. CDR3s include the opening cysteine and the closing phenylalanine or tryptophan. Fields, in order: D gene, J gene, V gene, CDR3 length, clone size, CDR3 DNA, CDR3 protein. D genes are given only for firm matches. Rows may omit the clone size; those that give it use once, few, many or a size class.

D gene: TRBD2; J gene: TRBJ2-1; V gene: TRBV5-1; CDR3 length: 16; clone size: -; CDR3 DNA: TGCGCCAGCAGCTTGAGCCTAGCGGGGTTCAACAATGAGCAGTTCTTC; CDR3 protein: CASSLSLAGFNNEQFF
D gene: TRBD2; J gene: TRBJ2-7; V gene: TRBV28; CDR3 length: 15; clone size: -; CDR3 DNA: TGTGCCAGCAGTTTATCCGCGGGAGTCTCCTACGAGCAGTACTTC; CDR3 protein: CASSLSAGVSYEQYF
D gene: TRBD1; J gene: TRBJ2-7; V gene: TRBV18; CDR3 length: 14; clone size: -; CDR3 DNA: TGTGCCAGCTCACCACCGGGACAGTCCTACGAGCAGTACTTC; CDR3 protein: CASSPPGQSYEQYF
D gene: -; J gene: TRBJ1-1; V gene: TRBV10-3; CDR3 length: 17; clone size: -; CDR3 DNA: TGTGCCATCAGTGAGCGTCTGCTTGGATTAATGAACACTGAAGCTTTCTTT; CDR3 protein: CAISERLLGLMNTEAFF
D gene: -; J gene: TRBJ2-7; V gene: TRBV28; CDR3 length: 12; clone size: once; CDR3 DNA: TGTGCCAGCAGTTTACAGGGCCACGAGCAGTACTTC; CDR3 protein: CASSLQGHEQYF
D gene: -; J gene: TRBJ2-5; V gene: TRBV19; CDR3 length: 14; clone size: -; CDR3 DNA: TGTGCCAGTAGCCCCCAAGCACCCCAAGAGACCCAGTACTTC; CDR3 protein: CASSPQAPQETQYF
D gene: TRBD2; J gene: TRBJ2-7; V gene: TRBV29-1; CDR3 length: 16; clone size: -; CDR3 DNA: TGCAGCGTTGACGTAGCGGGAGGGGACGGGACCTACGAGCAGTACTTC; CDR3 protein: CSVDVAGGDGTYEQYF
D gene: -; J gene: TRBJ2-7; V gene: TRBV6-5; CDR3 length: 14; clone size: -; CDR3 DNA: TGTGCCAGCAGTTTTGGGGACGGTAACTACGAGCAGTACTTC; CDR3 protein: CASSFGDGNYEQYF
D gene: -; J gene: TRBJ2-1; V gene: TRBV28; CDR3 length: 15; clone size: once; CDR3 DNA: TGTGCCAGCAGTCCTCGGGCCCCGGGCCACAATGAGCAGTTCTTC; CDR3 protein: CASSPRAPGHNEQFF
D gene: -; J gene: TRBJ2-1; V gene: TRBV14; CDR3 length: 13; clone size: -; CDR3 DNA: TGTGCCAGCAGCCCCCGCGGGTACAATGAGCAGTTCTTC; CDR3 protein: CASSPRGYNEQFF
D gene: -; J gene: TRBJ2-7; V gene: TRBV28; CDR3 length: 18; clone size: -; CDR3 DNA: TGTGCCAGCAGTTTGACGGGCTTAGGGGGCGGGAAGTTCTACGAGCAGTACTTC; CDR3 protein: CASSLTGLGGGKFYEQYF
D gene: -; J gene: TRBJ1-1; V gene: TRBV21-1; CDR3 length: 13; clone size: -; CDR3 DNA: TGTGCCAGCACCAAGAGGGGCTACACTGAAGCTTTCTTT; CDR3 protein: CASTKRGYTEAFF
D gene: TRBD2; J gene: TRBJ2-7; V gene: TRBV19; CDR3 length: 17; clone size: -; CDR3 DNA: TGTGACACCAGTACCCGGACTAGCGGGACGAGCTCCTACGAGCAGTACTTC; CDR3 protein: CDTSTRTSGTSSYEQYF
D gene: -; J gene: TRBJ1-4; V gene: TRBV5-4; CDR3 length: 14; clone size: -; CDR3 DNA: TGTGCCAGCAGCCTTAAGCGGGGGAACGAAAAACTGTTTTTT; CDR3 protein: CASSLKRGNEKLFF
D gene: TRBD1; J gene: TRBJ2-7; V gene: TRBV6-6; CDR3 length: 14; clone size: -; CDR3 DNA: TGTGCCAGCAGCTCCGGGACAGCCTTCTACGAGCAGTACTTC; CDR3 protein: CASSSGTAFYEQYF
D gene: -; J gene: TRBJ1-1; V gene: TRBV18; CDR3 length: 14; clone size: -; CDR3 DNA: TGTGCCAGCTCACCATTAGATGGAGGGACTGAAGCTTTCTTT; CDR3 protein: CASSPLDGGTEAFF
D gene: -; J gene: TRBJ1-3; V gene: TRBV7-2; CDR3 length: 15; clone size: once; CDR3 DNA: TGTGCCAGCAGCTTACTACAGACCTCTGGAAACACCATATATTTT; CDR3 protein: CASSLLQTSGNTIYF
D gene: TRBD1; J gene: TRBJ2-7; V gene: TRBV5-1; CDR3 length: 15; clone size: -; CDR3 DNA: TGCGCCAGCAGCTTAATGAGACAGGGGGCCTACGAGCAGTACTTC; CDR3 protein: CASSLMRQGAYEQYF
D gene: -; J gene: TRBJ2-7; V gene: TRBV28; CDR3 length: 12; clone size: -; CDR3 DNA: TGTGCCAGCAGTTCTCAGTCCTACGAGCAGTACTTC; CDR3 protein: CASSSQSYEQYF
D gene: TRBD1; J gene: TRBJ2-7; V gene: TRBV7-9; CDR3 length: 13; clone size: -; CDR3 DNA: TGTGCCAGCAGCTTATGGGACAGGGACGAGCAGTACTTC; CDR3 protein: CASSLWDRDEQYF
D gene: TRBD1; J gene: TRBJ2-7; V gene: TRBV18; CDR3 length: 14; clone size: -; CDR3 DNA: TGTGCCAGCTCACTAGGGGGACAGGGGAACGAGCAGTACTTC; CDR3 protein: CASSLGGQGNEQYF
D gene: TRBD1; J gene: TRBJ1-5; V gene: TRBV5-1; CDR3 length: 14; clone size: -; CDR3 DNA: TGCGCCAGCAGCTGGACAGGGGGCGAAATGCCCCAGCATTTT; CDR3 protein: CASSWTGGEMPQHF
D gene: -; J gene: TRBJ1-2; V gene: TRBV27; CDR3 length: 17; clone size: -; CDR3 DNA: TGTGCCAGCAGTCCGGCGGGCGGATTAGTCACTAACTATGGCTACACCTTC; CDR3 protein: CASSPAGGLVTNYGYTF
D gene: -; J gene: TRBJ1-3; V gene: TRBV6-6; CDR3 length: 16; clone size: -; CDR3 DNA: TGTGCCAGCAGTTACGGTCAGAAGAACTCTGGAAACACCATATATTTT; CDR3 protein: CASSYGQKNSGNTIYF
D gene: TRBD2; J gene: TRBJ2-7; V gene: TRBV5-1; CDR3 length: 15; clone size: -; CDR3 DNA: TGCGCCAGCAGCTTGGTAGCGGGAGGGTCCTACGAGCAGTACTTC; CDR3 protein: CASSLVAGGSYEQYF
D gene: -; J gene: TRBJ1-6; V gene: TRBV2; CDR3 length: 11; clone size: -; CDR3 DNA: TGTGCCAGCCGGGCTGGGTCACCCCTCCACTTT; CDR3 protein: CASRAGSPLHF
D gene: -; J gene: TRBJ1-2; V gene: TRBV14; CDR3 length: 14; clone size: -; CDR3 DNA: TGTGCCAGCAGCCAAGGACATACTAGCTATGGCTACACCTTC; CDR3 protein: CASSQGHTSYGYTF
D gene: -; J gene: TRBJ2-4; V gene: TRBV18; CDR3 length: 14; clone size: -; CDR3 DNA: TGTGCCAGCTCACCAGGGGCCGGTGGTGACATTCAGTACTTC; CDR3 protein: CASSPGAGGDIQYF
D gene: TRBD2; J gene: TRBJ2-3; V gene: TRBV19; CDR3 length: 17; clone size: -; CDR3 DNA: TGTGCCAGTAGTTCGCCGGGACTAGCGTCTAGCACAGATACGCAGTATTTT; CDR3 protein: CASSSPGLASSTDTQYF
D gene: -; J gene: TRBJ2-1; V gene: TRBV13; CDR3 length: 15; clone size: -; CDR3 DNA: TGTGCCAGCAGCTTACCTCTCAGGGTTGGGAATGAGCAGTTCTTC; CDR3 protein: CASSLPLRVGNEQFF
D gene: -; J gene: TRBJ1-2; V gene: TRBV18; CDR3 length: 15; clone size: -; CDR3 DNA: TGTGCCAGCTCACCATTACCAGGGGACAACTATGGCTACACCTTC; CDR3 protein: CASSPLPGDNYGYTF
D gene: -; J gene: TRBJ2-1; V gene: TRBV11-1; CDR3 length: 15; clone size: -; CDR3 DNA: TGTGCCAGCAGCTTAGTTAAAGGGAGCTGGGATGAGCAGTTCTTC; CDR3 protein: CASSLVKGSWDEQFF
D gene: -; J gene: TRBJ1-3; V gene: TRBV5-1; CDR3 length: 18; clone size: -; CDR3 DNA: TGCGCCAGCAGCTTGGCCCCGACAGGATTTCTCTCTGGAAACACCATATATTTT; CDR3 protein: CASSLAPTGFLSGNTIYF
D gene: -; J gene: TRBJ1-1; V gene: TRBV7-9; CDR3 length: 12; clone size: -; CDR3 DNA: TGTGCCAGCAGTTATGGAGCCACTGAAGCTTTCTTT; CDR3 protein: CASSYGATEAFF
D gene: -; J gene: TRBJ1-5; V gene: TRBV28; CDR3 length: 14; clone size: -; CDR3 DNA: TGTGCCAGCAGTTTTCGGGGTAGCAATCAGCCCCAGCATTTT; CDR3 protein: CASSFRGSNQPQHF
D gene: TRBD1; J gene: TRBJ1-5; V gene: TRBV28; CDR3 length: 15; clone size: -; CDR3 DNA: TGTGCCAGCAGCCTCCGGGACAGGGGAATTCAGCCCCAGCATTTT; CDR3 protein: CASSLRDRGIQPQHF
D gene: TRBD1; J gene: TRBJ2-7; V gene: TRBV29-1; CDR3 length: 15; clone size: -; CDR3 DNA: TGCAGCGTTGTTGGGCGGGGACAGGGGGTTTACGAGCAGTACTTC; CDR3 protein: CSVVGRGQGVYEQYF
D gene: -; J gene: TRBJ2-7; V gene: TRBV19; CDR3 length: 15; clone size: -; CDR3 DNA: TGTGCCAGTAGTGTAAGACGGGAATATTCCTACGAGCAGTACTTC; CDR3 protein: CASSVRREYSYEQYF
D gene: -; J gene: TRBJ2-2; V gene: TRBV4-2; CDR3 length: 16; clone size: -; CDR3 DNA: TGTGCCAGCAGCCAAGAAGCCGGGAGAGGCACCGGGGAGCTGTTTTTT; CDR3 protein: CASSQEAGRGTGELFF
D gene: -; J gene: TRBJ1-3; V gene: TRBV2; CDR3 length: 15; clone size: -; CDR3 DNA: TGTGCCAGCAGTGAAGCTCCGCGTTCTGGAAACACCATATATTTT; CDR3 protein: CASSEAPRSGNTIYF
D gene: TRBD2; J gene: TRBJ2-7; V gene: TRBV5-1; CDR3 length: 15; clone size: -; CDR3 DNA: TGCGCCAGCAGCCCAGGACTAGCGGTTCGCCACGAGCAGTACTTC; CDR3 protein: CASSPGLAVRHEQYF
D gene: -; J gene: TRBJ2-7; V gene: TRBV7-9; CDR3 length: 17; clone size: -; CDR3 DNA: TGTGCCAGCAGCTCCACCGGCGGACTCAAAAGTTTGAACGAGCAGTACTTC; CDR3 protein: CASSSTGGLKSLNEQYF
D gene: -; J gene: TRBJ2-7; V gene: TRBV6-5; CDR3 length: 14; clone size: -; CDR3 DNA: TGTGCCAGCAGTTACGGGGACGTATCCTACGAGCAGTACTTC; CDR3 protein: CASSYGDVSYEQYF
D gene: -; J gene: TRBJ2-7; V gene: TRBV29-1; CDR3 length: 12; clone size: -; CDR3 DNA: TGCAGCGTTAAGGACACAGATCTCGAGCAGTACTTC; CDR3 protein: CSVKDTDLEQYF
D gene: -; J gene: TRBJ2-5; V gene: TRBV7-9; CDR3 length: 15; clone size: once; CDR3 DNA: TGTGCCAGCAGCTTAGCAGGGGGTGGTCGAGAGACCCAGTACTTC; CDR3 protein: CASSLAGGGRETQYF
D gene: -; J gene: TRBJ2-5; V gene: TRBV5-6; CDR3 length: 17; clone size: -; CDR3 DNA: TGTGCCAGCAGTTCGGACGGGCTAACTCCAATACAAGAGACCCAGTACTTC; CDR3 protein: CASSSDGLTPIQETQYF
D gene: TRBD2; J gene: TRBJ2-1; V gene: TRBV5-4; CDR3 length: 16; clone size: -; CDR3 DNA: TGTGCCAGCAGCTGGGGACTAGCGGGAGTTGGAGATGAGCAGTTCTTC; CDR3 protein: CASSWGLAGVGDEQFF
D gene: TRBD2; J gene: TRBJ2-1; V gene: TRBV5-4; CDR3 length: 15; clone size: -; CDR3 DNA: TGTGCCAGCAGCCGAGAGGCGGGAGGGCCTGATGAGCAGTTCTTC; CDR3 protein: CASSREAGGPDEQFF
D gene: TRBD1; J gene: TRBJ2-7; V gene: TRBV18; CDR3 length: 15; clone size: once; CDR3 DNA: TGTGCCAGCTCACCACCAGGGACAGGCTCCTACGAGCAGTACTTC; CDR3 protein: CASSPPGTGSYEQYF
D gene: TRBD1; J gene: TRBJ1-1; V gene: TRBV29-1; CDR3 length: 13; clone size: -; CDR3 DNA: TGCAGCGCTGAGGGACAGGATAACACTGAAGCTTTCTTT; CDR3 protein: CSAEGQDNTEAFF
D gene: -; J gene: TRBJ2-3; V gene: TRBV5-5; CDR3 length: 14; clone size: once; CDR3 DNA: TGTGCCAGCAGCTTGGCGGTTAGCACAGATACGCAGTATTTT; CDR3 protein: CASSLAVSTDTQYF
D gene: TRBD2; J gene: TRBJ2-5; V gene: TRBV19; CDR3 length: 14; clone size: -; CDR3 DNA: TGTGCCAGTAGTATAACTAGCGGGCAAGAGACCCAGTACTTC; CDR3 protein: CASSITSGQETQYF
D gene: -; J gene: TRBJ2-3; V gene: TRBV28; CDR3 length: 16; clone size: -; CDR3 DNA: TGTGCCAGCAGTACCGGCCGGATCTACATCACAGATACGCAGTATTTT; CDR3 protein: CASSTGRIYITDTQYF
D gene: TRBD1; J gene: TRBJ2-7; V gene: TRBV28; CDR3 length: 14; clone size: -; CDR3 DNA: TGTGCCAGCAGTTCCGGGACAGGGCGTGACGAGCAGTACTTC; CDR3 protein: CASSSGTGRDEQYF
D gene: TRBD2; J gene: TRBJ2-5; V gene: TRBV7-2; CDR3 length: 14; clone size: -; CDR3 DNA: TGTGCCAGCAGCTTTGGCGGGAGGGAAGAGACCCAGTACTTC; CDR3 protein: CASSFGGREETQYF
D gene: -; J gene: TRBJ2-1; V gene: TRBV9; CDR3 length: 13; clone size: -; CDR3 DNA: TGTGCCAGCAGCCGTCGGGACTCCATACCGCAGTTCTTC; CDR3 protein: CASSRRDSIPQFF
D gene: -; J gene: TRBJ2-7; V gene: TRBV5-1; CDR3 length: 13; clone size: -; CDR3 DNA: TGCGCCAGCAGCTCGGGATCCTCCTACGAGCAGTACTTC; CDR3 protein: CASSSGSSYEQYF
D gene: -; J gene: TRBJ2-1; V gene: TRBV5-1; CDR3 length: 13; clone size: -; CDR3 DNA: TGCGCCAGCAGTGGGGGCTCCTACAATGAGCAGTTCTTC; CDR3 protein: CASSGGSYNEQFF
D gene: -; J gene: TRBJ1-2; V gene: TRBV13; CDR3 length: 15; clone size: -; CDR3 DNA: TGTGCCAGCAGCTTAAGGGCCTCCGGGAAGTATGGCTACACCTTC; CDR3 protein: CASSLRASGKYGYTF
D gene: TRBD2; J gene: TRBJ2-1; V gene: TRBV7-2; CDR3 length: 16; clone size: -; CDR3 DNA: TGTGCCAGCAGCGAGGAAGCGGGAAGAACCTACAATGAGCAGTTCTTC; CDR3 protein: CASSEEAGRTYNEQFF